The T cell receptor beta chain under discussion was sequenced for a study of spatial heterogeneity in lung cancer (dated by TCRdb to the late 2010s). For context, the study as a whole: Samples were obtained from 65 to 90 patients with early-stage, untreated non-small cell lung cancer from the lung TRACERx cohort. Follow-up PBMC samples were sequenced whenever available, with the median time to follow-up being approximately two years after resection. Beta-chain transcripts were consistently detected in greater numbers than alpha-chain transcripts, which likely reflects a higher abundance of beta-chain transcripts. In the raw uncorrected reads, each unique combination of TCR and UMI appeared more than ten times on average. In non-small cell lung cancer, the study made a quantitative comparison of TCR alpha and beta repertoires among multiple tumor regions, matched nontumor lung and blood. The study linked features of the TCR repertoire to counts of nonsynonymous mutations, which were determined by whole-exome sequencing of tumor tissue. At surgery, both alpha and beta chains were TCR-sequenced in around 240 tumor regions, about 64 matched nontumor lung samples and 56 PBMC samples.

The sample's time point, from its label and the paper: blood at routine non-recurrence follow-up after resection. For TCR sequencing, whole RNA was extracted from tumor and nontumor lung tissue, or from cryopreserved PBMC samples, and no cell sorting was done. Only patients for whom sufficient RNA was available from at least two tumor regions were selected for TCR sequencing. Broader findings and caveats from the paper: Ubiquitous expanded tumor TCRs showed up in blood more often at tumor resection than at routine follow-up. Comparisons of baseline and follow-up blood repertoires included only about 15 patients. Confirming at a functional level the hypothesis that regional TCRs recognize regional mutations was considered to require additional single-cell paired TCR alpha and beta sequencing.

As encoded in the germline V gene, CDR1 is SQVTM while CDR2 is ANQGSEA. Counted from cysteine to phenylalanine, this CDR3 has 14 amino acids. The retained sequence is limited to the CDR3, 42 bases, with the frame set at the first base. V and J are trimmed by 7 bases and 4 bases, and the gene matches miss 8 bases of the junction. This clonotype was picked up a small number of times. The clone's antigen remains unknown. The record has no base qualities; no much larger clone is one base away. The method behind the library was 5' RACE. Sequencing used a NextSeq 500. In the TCR library protocol, a unique molecular identifier was attached to each TCR cDNA molecule so that PCR and sequencing errors could be corrected. From the authors' description of their analysis: TCR identification, UMI-based error correction and CDR3 extraction were all carried out with Decombinator tools. TCRs above a frequency of 2 per 1,000, corresponding to the top 1% of the tumor frequency distribution, were defined as expanded. Renyi diversity was calculated using the R vegan package after each repertoire was subsampled 100 times to 5,000 TCRs. To build CDR3 similarity networks, amino acid triplet string-kernel similarity was used, and CDR3s were connected when their pairwise similarity was above 0.82. In-frame beta chains were kept once TCRdb had trimmed the public reads at Q25 with fastp and called clones with MiXCR. Duplicate CDR3 protein sequences are folded into a single record with the most common DNA and genes. It is TCRdb's table, rather than the study itself, that gives the V and J calls and clone size. Here the sample has tens of thousands of distinct CDR3 sequences; around 19% occur a single time. The ten top clones hold about a fifth of the sample.

This specimen consisted of PBMCs, obtained at follow-up. This sequence uses TRBV29-1 and TRBJ1-1, with TRBD1 identical over 11 junction bases. The TCR sequence derives from a male donor with early-stage non-small cell lung cancer. The bases read TGCAGCGCTATTAAGGGGACAGGGGGCACTGAAGCTTTCTTT. Its protein reads: CSAIKGTGGTEAFF. Outside the CDR3, residues come from the reference TRBV29-1 and TRBJ1-1 proteins, so the full variable domain is: SAVISQKPSRDICQRGTSLTIQCQVDSQVTMMFWYRQQPGQSLTLIATANQGSEATYESGFVIDKFPISRPNLTFSTLTVSNMSPEDSSIYLCSAIKGTGGTEAFFGQGTRLTVV.